This T cell receptor beta chain appears in the sequencing data of a study of cytomegalovirus exposure and HLA in healthy donors. For this clone: Antigen unknown.

Though nominally healthy at sampling, donors likely had unrecorded immune exposures. The CDR3 has 20 amino acids. Germline values: CDR1 WSHSY, CDR2 SAAADI. The V segment lost 1 base and the J segment 4 bases; nucleotides outside the gene matches: 19. Notes on the study in general: Reportedly, TCR beta sequences accurately predicted HLA-A and HLA-B alleles in most subjects. At a 0.05 false discovery rate, a later analysis found 16,951 TCR beta sequences to be associated with HLA alleles. For TCR beta chains, V- and J-gene trimming was later linked to a missense DCLRE1C variant.

The PCR had 60 Vbeta and 13 Jbeta primers. This table comes from immunoSEQ multiplex PCR, and its TCRdb copy is limited to in-frame clones, with some not included. The sample carries around 160,000 clones, almost 80% recorded once. The receptor was derived from a man between 18 and 35 years old in good health and CMV-seropositive. Sequenced sample: PBMCs. The chain carries TRBV10-2 and TRBJ2-3, with 8 bases fitting TRBD1. CDR3 in amino acids: CASSELGRGQEQRSADTQYF. CDR3 coding DNA: TGCGCCAGCAGTGAGTTGGGACGGGGACAGGAACAACGAAGCGCAGATACGCAGTATTTT.